This T cell receptor (beta chain) was identified in a study of T-cell reconstitution after alpha-beta-depleted transplantation in children. CDR1 and CDR2 (germline): DFQATT, SNEGSKA (reference sequence). Deletions cut 1 base from V and 0 bases from J, with 6 bases between. This CDR3 is built from 14 residues. Unique molecular identifiers tagged the TCRbeta library. Each CDR3 protein gets one entry after TCRdb re-called the PCR reads with MiXCR. The sample lists about 200,000 distinct CDR3 sequences; more than 14% were seen once. Ten or more counts support this clonotype. Specimen: PBMCs from the stem cell graft donor, collected from the stem cell graft. The genes are TRBV20-1 and TRBJ1-4; no reliable D call. The clonotype was recovered from a human donor who donated a stem cell graft to a child with acute lymphoblastic leukemia. The CDR3 nucleotides read TGCAGTGCTAGAGGGGCACCAACTAATGAAAAACTGTTTTTT. This codes for CSARGAPTNEKLFF.